A single sample gave rise to the 26 T cell receptor beta chains below, sequenced in a study of blood T cell repertoires in COVID-19 (dated by TCRdb to the early 2020s). Receptors were amplified or captured by the immunoSEQ multiplex PCR assay. Sourced from immuneACCESS, this table was stored by TCRdb with only in-frame sequences that have V and J called. A share of the clones is absent; for the studies checked, an unresolved V gene accounts for under half, and the remainder has no known explanation. The sample data list about 310,000 clones, and 80% to 90% of these were observed just once. Of the sample, 1% falls within the top ten clones. Sequencing was carried out using peripheral blood. The source of these receptors is a man between 45 and 60 years old with active or convalescent COVID-19.

J is TRBJ1-2 and V is TRBV5-5, with D unclear. This CDR3 spans 15 amino acids. Germline V CDR1 and CDR2: SGHKS, YYEKEE (reference sequence). Trimming cost V 7 bases and J 0 bases, with 16 bases left between them. CDR3 coding DNA: TGTGCCAGCGATGTGTACGCGCGAGCTAACTATGGCTACACCTTC. Protein sequence: CASDVYARANYGYTF.

The chain employs TRBV5-5 and TRBJ2-1; possibly TRBD2 for D (5 bases). CDR1 and CDR2 from the germline V gene are SGHKS and YYEKEE (reference sequence). Trimming removed 6 bases at V and 6 bases at J, with 16 bases between. This CDR3 comprises 14 residues. CDR3 in amino acids: CASNVGYGSNEQFF. The CDR3 DNA sequence: TGTGCCAGCAACGTAGGGTATGGGAGCAATGAGCAGTTCTTC. The full variable domain, with the rest looked up from reference TRBV5-5 and TRBJ2-1, is DAGVTQSPTHLIKTRGQQVTLRCSPISGHKSVSWYQQVLGQGPQFIFQYYEKEERGRGNFPDRFSARQFPNYSSELNVNALLLGDSALYLCASNVGYGSNEQFFGPGTRLTVL.

The sample holds one count of this clone. This chain connects TRBV20-1 to TRBJ1-2; D is ambiguous. The CDR3 spans 11 residues. Looked up from germline, CDR1 is DFQATT and CDR2 is SNEGSKA (reference sequence). V gave up 3 bases and J gave up 6 bases, with 8 bases separating them. The DNA for the CDR3 is TGCAGTGCTAGCGTGGGAGATGGCTACACCTTC. Translation: CSASVGDGYTF.

This clone was seen only a few times. The chain combines TRBV5-4 with TRBJ1-1; possible D gene TRBD1, 5 bases. The CDR3 has 14 amino acids. Between the trimmed V and J ends, which lost 2 bases and 3 bases, there was a span of 11 bases. Germline assignment: CDR1 SGHNT and CDR2 YYREEE (reference sequence). This CDR3 is CASSFPGRDTEAFF. CDR3 DNA: TGTGCCAGCAGCTTCCCAGGGAGGGACACTGAAGCTTTCTTT.

Details on this clone: The sample has other DNA sequences that encode this CDR3 too. The chain couples TRBV14 to TRBJ1-2; 9 bases align to TRBD1. Germline lookup yields CDR1 SGHDN and CDR2 FVKESK. The V and J ends lost 4 bases and 6 bases, in that order; junction bases with no gene match: 3. This CDR3 is built from 13 residues. CDR3: CASSPRTGDGYTF. CDR3 nucleotides: TGTGCCAGCAGCCCCCGGACAGGGGATGGCTACACCTTC.

The genes are TRBV14 and TRBJ2-7; TRBD1 matches 11 bases. Germline V lookup: CDR1 SGHDN, CDR2 FVKESK. Trimming at V came to 4 bases and at J to 3 bases, leaving 2 bases not matched to a gene. The length of the CDR3 is 14 residues. CDR3 in DNA: TGTGCCAGCAGCCGGGGGACAGGGGGCTACGAGCAGTACTTC. Translation: CASSRGTGGYEQYF.

V gene TRBV7-2 combines with J gene TRBJ1-4, with 7 nucleotides matching TRBD1. V shed 5 bases, J shed 4 bases, and the junction held 4 bases outside the gene matches. This CDR3 spans 14 amino acids. The germline V gene encodes CDR1 SGHTA and CDR2 FQGNSA. CDR3 region: CASSRDSYNEKLFF. In DNA form, the CDR3 reads TGTGCCAGCAGCCGGGACAGCTATAATGAAAAACTGTTTTTT.

The CDR3 bases are TGTGCCAGCCATGGACTAGCGGGACCAAAGCCCCCCAATGAGCAGTTCTTC. Protein product: CASHGLAGPKPPNEQFF. The chain couples TRBV2 to TRBJ2-1, with 12 bases identical to TRBD2. Germline V gene lookup returns CDR1 SNHLY and CDR2 FYNNEI. This CDR3 region has 17 residues. V lost 8 bases and J lost 6; bases outside the gene matches: 14.

This clone is a singleton in its sample. The V gene is TRBV20-1, the J gene TRBJ2-1, with 9 bases that match TRBD2. The CDR3 has 14 amino acids. Trimming removed 3 bases from V and 9 bases from J; junction bases left unmatched: 9. Germline CDR1 reads DFQATT; CDR2 reads SNEGSKA (reference sequence). CDR3 bases: TGCAGTGCTAGTTTGCCTAGCGGGGTTTCTGAGCAGTTCTTC. It codes for CSASLPSGVSEQFF.

The gene calls are TRBV10-3 and TRBJ1-2; TRBD1 matches 8 bases. With V trimmed by 0 bases and J by 4 bases, 10 bases remained unmatched. CDR3 length: 17 residues. Germline lookup yields CDR1 ENHRY and CDR2 SYGVKD. This CDR3 is CAISESMFGDRLYGYTF. The CDR3 DNA is TGTGCCATCAGTGAGTCGATGTTCGGGGACAGGCTCTATGGCTACACCTTC.

The V call is TRBV18, the J call TRBJ2-1, with 11 bases lining up with TRBD2. The CDR3 has 18 amino acids. CDR1 and CDR2 (germline): KGHSH, LQKENI. The J segment lost 3 bases and the V segment lost 2 bases, leaving 9 bases of the junction unmatched. CDR3 protein: CASSPALAGGQIYNEQFF. The CDR3 DNA is TGTGCCAGCTCACCAGCGCTAGCGGGGGGACAAATCTACAATGAGCAGTTCTTC.

The V and J genes are TRBV2 and TRBJ1-4; 9 bases map to TRBD1. This CDR3 spans 15 amino acids. J gave up 5 bases and V 4 bases, and 5 bases lay outside the gene matches. Looked up from germline, CDR1 is SNHLY and CDR2 is FYNNEI. The chain's CDR3 is CASSGWTGVNEKLFF. In DNA form, the CDR3 reads TGTGCCAGCAGTGGGTGGACAGGGGTCAATGAAAAACTGTTTTTT.

The V gene is TRBV19, the J gene TRBJ1-5; 7 nucleotides agree with TRBD1. The V gene's germline CDR1 is LNHDA and CDR2 SQIVND (reference sequence). J gave up 2 bases and V 5 bases, and 6 bases lay outside the gene matches. The CDR3 spans 15 residues. CDR3 DNA: TGTGCCAGTAGTCCAGGGACAGCGGGCAATCAGCCCCAGCATTTT. Translation gives CASSPGTAGNQPQHF. The full variable domain, completed using reference TRBV19 and TRBJ1-5, is DGGITQSPKYLFRKEGQNVTLSCEQNLNHDAMYWYRQDPGQGLRLIYYSQIVNDFQKGDIAEGYSVSREKKESFPLTVTSAQKNPTAFYLCASSPGTAGNQPQHFGDGTRLSIL.

The chain employs TRBV5-1 and TRBJ2-5; no firm D call. CDR1 SGHRS and CDR2 YFSETQ come from the germline V gene. V lost 0 bases and J 3 bases, leaving 12 bases between the germline ends. CDR3 length equals 15 residues. CDR3 bases: TGCGCCAGCAGCTTGGCGGCCAGGATGGAAGAGACCCAGTACTTC. It is translated as CASSLAARMEETQYF.

The chain is built from TRBV9 and TRBJ2-2; D might be TRBD2 (6 bases). Per the germline V gene, CDR1 is SGDLS and CDR2 is YYNGEE. The CDR3 is 13 amino acids. The ends were cut back, 3 bases at V and 9 bases at J, with 12 bases in the middle. The CDR3 DNA reads TGTGCCAGCAGCGCCCGAGCGGGCAGGGAGCTGTTTTTT. Translating it yields CASSARAGRELFF.

In its sample, this clone was seen once. The genes are TRBV9 and TRBJ1-3; no clear D gene. CDR3 length: 15 residues. Germline CDR1 SGDLS, CDR2 YYNGEE. V lost 4 bases to trimming and J lost 0 bases, with 11 bases between them. The CDR3 DNA is TGTGCCAGCAGCTCTACTCCTGTCTCTGGAAACACCATATATTTT. Its protein product is CASSSTPVSGNTIYF.

CDR3 protein: CATQGQPNSPLHF. The CDR3 nucleotides are TGTGCCACCCAGGGACAGCCAAATTCACCCCTCCACTTT. The rearrangement joins TRBV24-1 to TRBJ1-6, with 7 bases aligning to TRBD1. Germline assignment: CDR1 KGHDR and CDR2 SFDVKD. CDR3 length equals 13 residues. The junction had 5 bases not matched to a gene; V was cut back by 9 bases and J by 7 bases.

The chain couples TRBV6-5 to TRBJ2-2; weak D call: TRBD1 (6 bases). This CDR3 spans 15 amino acids. Trimming took 6 bases from V and 5 from J, leaving 16 bases between them. Per the germline V gene, CDR1 is MNHEY and CDR2 is SVGAGI. The CDR3 sequence: CASRRISTGTGELFF. For the CDR3, the DNA is TGTGCCAGCAGACGCATTAGCACAGGGACCGGGGAGCTGTTTTTT.

This clone has just one count. The rearrangement uses TRBV4-2 and TRBJ1-1; D is ambiguous. The V gene's germline CDR1 is LGHNA and CDR2 YNFKEQ. The CDR3 is 16 amino acids. V was pared by 0 bases and J by 4 bases, with 15 bases between. The CDR3 sequence: CASSQENQAVGTEAFF. The CDR3 DNA is TGTGCCAGCAGCCAAGAGAATCAGGCAGTGGGCACTGAAGCTTTCTTT.

V gene TRBV29-1 combines with J gene TRBJ2-1, with a possible D match to TRBD2 (6 bases). CDR3 size: 16 residues. Between the trimmed V and J ends, which lost 1 base and 3 bases, there was a span of 16 bases. Germline V lookup: CDR1 SQVTM, CDR2 ANQGSEA. CDR3 sequence reads: CSVEGQAWGGYNEQFF. In DNA form, the CDR3 reads TGCAGCGTTGAAGGGCAGGCGTGGGGAGGCTACAATGAGCAGTTCTTC.

The chain is built from TRBV7-2 and TRBJ2-3; perhaps TRBD2 as D (6 bases). The CDR3 extends over 16 amino acids. V was trimmed by 2 bases and J by 7 bases, leaving 19 bases between them. Germline CDR1 is SGHTA and CDR2 is FQGNSA. The CDR3 spells CASSLFSTGAGYTQYF. The DNA for the CDR3 is TGTGCCAGCAGCTTATTCTCAACGGGAGCGGGTTATACGCAGTATTTT.

The chain carries TRBV18 and TRBJ2-3; D is unclear. CDR1 and CDR2 (germline): KGHSH, LQKENI. V shed 6 bases and J shed 1 base, with 17 bases lying between them. The CDR3 is made up of 16 amino acids. The CDR3: CASSQLRREGTDTQYF. In nucleotides, the CDR3 is TGTGCCAGCTCGCAACTAAGGAGAGAGGGCACAGATACGCAGTATTTT.

The V gene is TRBV6-2 or TRBV6-3, the J gene TRBJ2-2, with 13 nucleotides matching TRBD2. The CDR3 length is 16 residues. Trimming at V came to 4 bases and at J to 7 bases, leaving 6 bases not matched to a gene. Germline V gene lookup returns CDR1 MNHEY and CDR2 SVGEGT. CDR3 sequence: CASSSGLAGDVGELFF. Written as DNA, the CDR3 is TGTGCCAGCAGTTCCGGACTAGCGGGAGATGTCGGGGAGCTGTTTTTT.

On this clone itself: Other DNA sequences in the same sample also yield this CDR3. V and J are TRBV7-2 and TRBJ1-6, with D possibly being TRBD1 (6 bases). Germline V gene sequence: CDR1 SGHTA, CDR2 FQGNSA. The V and J ends lost 5 bases and 4 bases respectively, with 9 bases between them. The CDR3 has 14 amino acids. This CDR3 reads CASSLQGYNSPLHF. CDR3 in DNA: TGTGCCAGCAGCCTACAGGGTTATAATTCACCCCTCCACTTT.

The chain employs TRBV6-5 and TRBJ1-2, with D tentatively TRBD1 (5 bases). The CDR3 consists of 16 residues. Trimming removed 0 bases at V and 6 bases at J, with 17 bases between. Germline CDR1 and CDR2: MNHEY and SVGAGI. The CDR3 DNA reads TGTGCCAGCAGTTACTCGCGTTTGGGGCGGCTCGATGGCTACACCTTC. This codes for CASSYSRLGRLDGYTF.

This chain connects TRBV18 to TRBJ1-2; TRBD1 matches at 7 bases. Germline V gives CDR1 KGHSH, CDR2 LQKENI. This CDR3 has 14 amino acids. The V and J ends lost 6 bases and 0 bases, in that order; junction bases with no gene match: 4. CDR3 region: CASSRDRTNYGYTF. In DNA form, the CDR3 reads TGTGCCAGCTCCCGGGACAGAACTAACTATGGCTACACCTTC.